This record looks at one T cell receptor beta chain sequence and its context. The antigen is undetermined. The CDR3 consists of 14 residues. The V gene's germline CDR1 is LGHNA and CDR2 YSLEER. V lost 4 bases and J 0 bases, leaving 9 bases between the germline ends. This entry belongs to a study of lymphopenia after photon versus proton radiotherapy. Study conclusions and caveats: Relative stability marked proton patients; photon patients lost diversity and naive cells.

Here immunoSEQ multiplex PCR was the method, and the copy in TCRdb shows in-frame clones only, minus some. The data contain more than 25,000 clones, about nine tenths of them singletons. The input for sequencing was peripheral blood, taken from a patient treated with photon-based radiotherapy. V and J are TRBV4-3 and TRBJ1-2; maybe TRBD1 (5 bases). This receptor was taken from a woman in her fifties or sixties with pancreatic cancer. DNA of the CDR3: TGCGCCAGCAGCCCCAGGGTAGCTAACTATGGCTACACCTTC. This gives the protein CASSPRVANYGYTF.